This record looks at one T cell receptor (beta chain) sequence and its context. Trimming removed 3 bases from V and 1 base from J, with 15 bases in between. Per the germline V gene, CDR1 is MNHNS and CDR2 is SASEGT. The CDR3 totals 16 residues. The authors obtained PBMCs from 10 ml of fresh peripheral blood. The data were obtained in a study of T cells in Graves' hyperthyroidism and ophthalmopathy. The overall study: The authors collected peripheral blood at initial diagnosis, before any treatment.

RNA transcripts served as the template for amplifying TCR beta CDR3 regions. HTBI primers were the set used in a first-round RT-PCR of the TCR CDR3. TCRdb passed the multiplex PCR reads through MiXCR, listing each CDR3 protein once. Of about 600,000 distinct CDR3 sequences detected, about 16% appear once; the ten largest clones hold 3% to 4%. V is TRBV6-1 and J is TRBJ1-1; D is unresolved. The source is a woman aged 40 to 50 with Graves' ophthalmopathy. Sequenced sample: blood. CDR3 region: CASSDLNRPSNTEAFF. Written as DNA, the CDR3 is TGTGCCAGCAGTGACCTCAACAGACCCTCGAACACTGAAGCTTTCTTT.